This T cell receptor beta chain is drawn from a study of blood T cell repertoires in COVID-19 (dated by TCRdb to about 2020). About the study as a whole: Samples from collaborators originated in the United States, Italy and Spain and spanned both the acute and convalescent phases of COVID-19. The material from the prospective study consisted of cDNA or gDNA derived from T cells, B-cell-depleted T cells, or PBMCs. The repertoires were released in a freely available public database meant as a resource for research on the immune response to SARS-CoV-2. Where available, HLA class I and class II types were taken from metadata supplied by the sample provider and were not determined by assay-based typing. A de-identified subject ID, COVID-19 status, age in years and sex were almost always included in the sample metadata. Deeply sampled blood TCRbeta repertoires from subjects exposed to, actively infected with, or recovered from COVID-19 were included in the dataset. Samples came from the ongoing ImmuneRACE study (first 160 participants) plus 1,254 subjects from 6 global collaborators.

To note about this clone: The target of this receptor is not known. No qualities accompany the bases; no much larger clone lies one base away.

The germline ends are 21 bases apart after V is trimmed by 8 bases and J by 7 bases. According to the germline V gene, CDR1 reads SNHLY and CDR2 reads FYNNEI. The CDR3 runs 15 amino acids, cysteine and phenylalanine included. Only the CDR3 part of the read is kept: 45 bases, read in frame from the first base. One collaborating source in Seattle enrolled patients during active infection and followed them longitudinally through the course of disease. Collaborating institutions collected whole blood in K2EDTA tubes following their own protocols. For TCRbeta analysis, collaborator samples were shipped as frozen whole blood, as isolated PBMCs, or as DNA extracted from either sample type. The immunoSEQ Assay, a bias-controlled multiplex PCR, was used to amplify TCRbeta CDR3 regions from genomic DNA. The paper's data handling went like this. Nucleated cell counts per sample were estimated from amplification of reference gene primers within the assay. Sequence reads were collapsed and filtered to measure the absolute abundance of every unique TCRbeta CDR3 rearrangement. For each sample, productive Simpson clonality was calculated by taking the square root of Simpson's diversity index across productive rearrangements. TCRdb retrieved this table from immuneACCESS and kept in-frame rearrangements only. Not all clones are present; in checked studies, unresolved V genes account for under half, and no reason is known for the remainder. V, J and clone size were drawn from that table, and D and trimming were deduced from the DNA. This sample comprises 60,000 to 90,000 clones, roughly 85% of them detected only once. In total, the top ten clones hold roughly 9.8% of the sample.

The study at large found these results: How much clinical and demographic metadata was included differed by source and by participant, and the metadata was provided uncurated.

The TCR originated in a man aged 55 to 70 with COVID-19, enrolled during active disease. This sequence uses TRBV2 and TRBJ2-1, with a weak D call of TRBD2 (5 bases match). Sequenced: peripheral blood. The nucleotides are TGTGCCAGCTCTCTACTAGTGTGGAGAGATAATGAGCAGTTCTTC. The translation is CASSLLVWRDNEQFF.